This record looks at one T cell receptor (beta chain) sequence and its context. This record belongs to a study of T cell responses to AZD1222 COVID-19 vaccine. Measured with immunoSEQ multiplex PCR; TCRdb has only the in-frame clones, and not every one. The table records about 100,000 clones, approximately 87% of them present only once. Trimming took 3 bases from V and 5 from J, leaving 13 bases between them. Germline loops: CDR1 SNHLY, CDR2 FYNNEI. This CDR3 has 14 amino acids. The rearrangement uses TRBV2 and TRBJ1-1; D perhaps matches TRBD1 (5 bases). Sequencing was performed on peripheral blood, taken on day 0 of MenACWY control vaccination. The sequence was obtained from an adult in good health. The CDR3 sequence is CASSDWTGGTEAFF. The CDR3 bases are TGTGCCAGCAGTGACTGGACGGGGGGGACTGAAGCTTTCTTT.